The next 30 T cell receptor beta chains were all read from a single sample in a study of blood T cell repertoires in COVID-19. Only in-frame clones appear in the TCRdb table, and some are missing; sequencing was by immunoSEQ multiplex PCR. Of some 230,000 clones listed, approximately 81% are singletons. The sequencing input was peripheral blood. The source is a man aged 45 to 65 who had recovered from COVID-19.

The chain is built from TRBV28 and TRBJ2-1, with D possibly TRBD2 on 5 matching bases. In germline, CDR1 is MDHEN, CDR2 SYDVKM. The CDR3 has 15 amino acids. Trimming cost V 7 bases and J 4 bases, with 17 bases left between them. CDR3 nucleotide sequence: TGTGCCAGCATCCCCTCCAGCGGCTTATACAATGAGCAGTTCTTC. Protein sequence: CASIPSSGLYNEQFF.

The chain employs TRBV24-1 and TRBJ2-3, with 7 bases that match TRBD1. With 4 bases clipped from V and 8 bases from J, the junction kept 11 bases outside the gene matches. This CDR3 contains 15 residues. Germline assignment: CDR1 KGHDR and CDR2 SFDVKD. The DNA of the CDR3 is TGTGCCACCAGTGACCCATCCAAACAGGGGACTACGCAGTATTTT. It yields the protein CATSDPSKQGTTQYF.

The chain links TRBV7-9 to TRBJ2-2, with 9 nucleotides matching TRBD2. Germline V gene lookup returns CDR1 SEHNR and CDR2 FQNEAQ (reference sequence). The CDR3 runs 14 residues. The trim removed 5 bases at V and 6 bases at J, leaving 4 bases unmatched. CDR3: CASSSSGGSGELFF. CDR3 DNA sequence: TGTGCCAGCAGCAGTAGCGGGGGATCCGGGGAGCTGTTTTTT.

The V call is TRBV19, the J call TRBJ1-5; 9 bases fit TRBD1. CDR3 length equals 16 residues. V shed 5 bases, J shed 2 bases, and the junction held 7 bases outside the gene matches. Germline CDR1 and CDR2: LNHDA and SQIVND (reference sequence). In DNA, the CDR3 is TGTGCCAGTAGTCTCGATTGGGACAGGGGCAATCAGCCCCAGCATTTT. Translating it yields CASSLDWDRGNQPQHF.

CDR3 protein: CASSYSRAGGRKTQYF. CDR3 coding DNA: TGTGCCAGCAGTTACTCGCGAGCGGGAGGTCGGAAGACCCAGTACTTC. This sequence joins TRBV6-5 and TRBJ2-5; 9 bases match TRBD2. Germline-derived CDR1 and CDR2 are MNHEY and SVGAGI. The CDR3 covers 16 residues. V dropped 0 bases and J dropped 6; count of bases not matched to a gene: 8.

The rearrangement links TRBV5-4 to TRBJ2-3, with a possible D match to TRBD2 (5 bases). Trimming cost V 2 bases and J 5 bases, with 15 bases left between them. The CDR3 extends over 15 amino acids. Germline CDR1 and CDR2: SGHNT and YYREEE (reference sequence). The CDR3 is CASSFKSGSGDTQYF. The CDR3, as DNA: TGTGCCAGCAGCTTCAAATCGGGGTCGGGAGATACGCAGTATTTT.

The DNA for the CDR3 is TGTGCCAGCAGTGAAACAGGGCGTCCTGAGAATGAGCAGTTCTTC. As protein: CASSETGRPENEQFF. The rearrangement joins TRBV2 to TRBJ2-1; possible D gene TRBD1, 6 bases. Germline CDR1 and CDR2: SNHLY and FYNNEI. This CDR3 comprises 15 residues. Trimming shortened V by 2 bases and J by 7 bases, and 15 bases separated the two germline ends.

The rearrangement uses TRBV30 and TRBJ1-6; no reliable D call. Trimming shortened V by 5 bases and J by 5 bases, and 7 bases separated the two germline ends. This CDR3 is 12 amino acids long. Germline CDR1 and CDR2: GTSNPN and SVGIG (reference sequence). CDR3 region: CAWQRNNSPLHF. DNA of the CDR3: TGTGCCTGGCAGAGGAATAATTCACCCCTCCACTTT.

A single count supports this clone. The chain is built from TRBV6-5 and TRBJ1-5, with TRBD1 identical over 8 bases. Germline CDR1 MNHEY, CDR2 SVGAGI. V lost 7 bases to trimming and J lost 4 bases; unmatched junction nucleotides: 6. The CDR3 consists of 14 residues. The CDR3 nucleotides read TGTGCCAGCAAATCGGGACAGGCGAATCAGCCCCAGCATTTT. Amino acid sequence: CASKSGQANQPQHF.

The chain carries TRBV18 and TRBJ2-3, with TRBD2 matching over 10 bases. With V trimmed by 3 bases and J by 5 bases, 11 bases remained unmatched. The CDR3 has 17 residues. The V gene's germline CDR1 is KGHSH and CDR2 LQKENI. The DNA for the CDR3 is TGTGCCAGCTCACCCATTGGAGCGGGAGGGCCTGGAGATACGCAGTATTTT. As protein: CASSPIGAGGPGDTQYF.

The rearrangement joins TRBV3-1 (or the pseudogene TRBV3-2) to TRBJ2-7; TRBD1 aligns across 7 bases. Germline CDR1 and CDR2: LGHDT and YNNKEL (reference sequence). J gave up 0 bases and V 1 base, and 9 bases lay outside the gene matches. This CDR3 has 17 amino acids. Written as DNA, the CDR3 is TGTGCCAGCAGCCAAGTTGGAGACAGGGACGCCTCCTACGAGCAGTACTTC. It translates to CASSQVGDRDASYEQYF.

The genes are TRBV24-1 and TRBJ2-1, with TRBD1 as a possible D gene (5 bases). Germline V gene lookup returns CDR1 KGHDR and CDR2 SFDVKD. The V end lost 10 bases, the J end lost 2 bases, and 14 bases lay between the germline ends. The length of the CDR3 is 14 residues. CDR3 loop: CATGVGETYNEQFF. The CDR3 bases are TGTGCCACAGGGGTCGGTGAGACCTACAATGAGCAGTTCTTC.

The CDR3 DNA follows: TGTGCCAGCAGTTTAGGGGGGGGTGCCGAGCAGTACTTC. Amino acids: CASSLGGGAEQYF. The rearrangement links TRBV12-3 or TRBV12-4 to TRBJ2-7; 7 bases fit TRBD2. V dropped 1 base and J dropped 6; count of bases not matched to a gene: 3. The CDR3 length is 13 residues.

This clone was seen just once. The chain joins TRBV5-4 to TRBJ2-1; TRBD2 matches 12 bases. Germline-derived CDR1 and CDR2 are SGHNT and YYREEE (reference sequence). The V gene end was trimmed by 0 bases and the J gene end by 8 bases; junction bases not matched to a gene: 6. This CDR3 has 16 residues. The CDR3 DNA reads TGTGCCAGCAGCTTGGGAACTAGCGGGAGGAGTGATGAGCAGTTCTTC. Translating gives CASSLGTSGRSDEQFF.

The V and J genes are TRBV4-1 and TRBJ2-1; 11 bases map to TRBD2. The length of the CDR3 is 17 residues. The V segment lost 2 bases and the J segment 1 base; nucleotides outside the gene matches: 4. In germline, CDR1 is MGHRA, CDR2 YSYEKL. For the CDR3, the DNA is TGCGCCAGCAGCCAATACGGGACTAGCGGATCCTACAATGAGCAGTTCTTC. Protein product: CASSQYGTSGSYNEQFF.

The chain employs TRBV7-9 and TRBJ2-7, with 9 nucleotides matching TRBD2. Germline V CDR1 and CDR2: SEHNR, FQNEAQ (reference sequence). The CDR3 runs to 15 residues. V was clipped by 1 base and J by 2 bases; unmatched bases: 3. The CDR3 sequence is CASSLGAGGPYEQYF. CDR3 bases: TGTGCCAGCAGCTTAGGGGCGGGAGGGCCCTACGAGCAGTACTTC.

The chain employs TRBV5-5 and TRBJ1-1; TRBD1 is a possible D gene (5 bases). Per the germline V gene, CDR1 is SGHKS and CDR2 is YYEKEE (reference sequence). The CDR3 consists of 13 residues. Trimming took 2 bases from V and 7 from J, leaving 12 bases between them. The CDR3 loop is CASSFGGSGEAFF. The CDR3, as DNA: TGTGCCAGCAGCTTCGGGGGGTCAGGTGAAGCTTTCTTT. Full variable domain (rest looked up from reference TRBV5-5 and TRBJ1-1): DAGVTQSPTHLIKTRGQQVTLRCSPISGHKSVSWYQQVLGQGPQFIFQYYEKEERGRGNFPDRFSARQFPNYSSELNVNALLLGDSALYLCASSFGGSGEAFFGQGTRLTVV.

V usage is TRBV3-1 (or the pseudogene TRBV3-2) and J usage is TRBJ2-5, with 14 bases identical to TRBD2. With 3 bases clipped from V and 1 base from J, the junction kept 4 bases outside the gene matches. Germline V lookup: CDR1 LGHDT, CDR2 YNNKEL (reference sequence). The CDR3 has 17 residues. The CDR3 is CASSHGLAGGPQETQYF. For the CDR3, the DNA is TGTGCCAGCAGCCACGGACTAGCGGGAGGTCCCCAAGAGACCCAGTACTTC.

The count of this clone is one. The chain recombines TRBV7-2 with TRBJ2-5; 12 bases line up with TRBD2. The CDR3 is 18 amino acids. Germline CDR1 and CDR2: SGHTA and FQGNSA. V shed 4 bases and J 7 bases; nucleotides not matched to a gene: 16. CDR3 protein: CASSSSWASGGEGGTQYF. The CDR3 DNA reads as TGTGCCAGCAGCTCCTCCTGGGCTAGCGGGGGGGAAGGAGGGACCCAGTACTTC.

V is TRBV3-1 (or the pseudogene TRBV3-2) and J is TRBJ1-3; D gene ambiguous. Germline V CDR1 and CDR2: LGHDT, YNNKEL (reference sequence). The V and J ends lost 3 bases and 7 bases respectively, with 7 bases between them. The CDR3 extends over 12 amino acids. This chain's CDR3 is CASSQSTNTIYF. The CDR3, as DNA: TGTGCCAGCAGCCAGAGTACGAACACCATATATTTT.

This chain uses TRBV11-2 with TRBJ1-6; D ambiguous. The V and J ends lost 5 bases and 0 bases respectively, with 11 bases between them. The CDR3 is 16 amino acids. CDR1 is SGHAT, CDR2 FQNNGV, per germline. The CDR3 loop reads CASSPRSSSYNSPLHF. Written as DNA, the CDR3 is TGTGCCAGCAGCCCCCGATCGAGCTCCTATAATTCACCCCTCCACTTT. Combining the CDR3 with reference TRBV11-2 and TRBJ1-6 gives the whole variable domain EAGVAQSPRYKIIEKRQSVAFWCNPISGHATLYWYQQILGQGPKLLIQFQNNGVVDDSQLPKDRFSAERLKGVDSTLKIQPAKLEDSAVYLCASSPRSSSYNSPLHFGNGTRLTVT.

This chain links TRBV11-2 with TRBJ2-1; 9 nucleotides line up with TRBD2. The CDR3 has 17 residues. Germline CDR1 and CDR2: SGHAT and FQNNGV. V lost 1 base and J lost 8; bases outside the gene matches: 12. CDR3 in DNA: TGTGCCAGCAGCTTAGCGGTAGCGGGAGTGCAGAGCTATGAGCAGTTCTTC. It is translated as CASSLAVAGVQSYEQFF.

The chain combines TRBV10-2 with TRBJ2-5, with 9 bases fitting TRBD2. Germline V gene lookup returns CDR1 WSHSY and CDR2 SAAADI. CDR3 size: 14 residues. V lost 6 bases to trimming and J lost 3 bases; unmatched junction nucleotides: 5. The CDR3, as DNA: TGCGCCAGCAGCCTAGCGGGGCTAGAAGAGACCCAGTACTTC. It specifies CASSLAGLEETQYF.

CDR3 sequence: CASSRRGTGSYEQYF. The DNA for the CDR3 is TGTGCCAGCAGTCGACGGGGGACTGGAAGCTACGAGCAGTACTTC. The chain joins TRBV28 to TRBJ2-7; D may be TRBD2 (6 bases). V shed 5 bases and J shed 3 bases, with 17 bases lying between them. The length of the CDR3 is 15 residues. Germline V lookup: CDR1 MDHEN, CDR2 SYDVKM.

V usage is TRBV28 and J usage is TRBJ1-1; 7 nucleotides match TRBD1. Germline CDR1 MDHEN, CDR2 SYDVKM. The CDR3 runs 13 residues. Trimming cost V 7 bases and J 4 bases; bases outside gene matches: 6. The CDR3 bases are TGTGCCAGCAAAAACAGGGGTGTCACTGAAGCTTTCTTT. It specifies CASKNRGVTEAFF.

V and J are TRBV11-1 and TRBJ2-1; TRBD2 matches at 11 bases. Germline V lookup: CDR1 SGHAT, CDR2 FQDESV (reference sequence). This CDR3 region has 15 residues. V gave up 1 base and J gave up 8 bases; unmatched junction bases: 4. The CDR3 DNA follows: TGTGCCAGCAGCTTAGGACTAGCGGGAAAGGATGAGCAGTTCTTC. Amino acid sequence: CASSLGLAGKDEQFF.

This clone was observed a single time. J is TRBJ2-5 and V is TRBV27; D gene uncertain. This CDR3 region has 13 residues. Germline values: CDR1 MNHEY, CDR2 SMNVEV (reference sequence). Trimming removed 4 bases from V and 2 bases from J, with 8 bases in between. The DNA of the CDR3 is TGTGCCAGCAGTTCAGACAATCAAGAGACCCAGTACTTC. Protein: CASSSDNQETQYF.

The chain has TRBV5-5 and TRBJ2-2, with D hard to call. The CDR3 totals 16 residues. Germline lookup yields CDR1 SGHKS and CDR2 YYEKEE (reference sequence). V was pared by 1 base and J by 1 base, with 11 bases between. The CDR3 bases are TGTGCCAGCAGCTTGTCCGTTACATTGAACACCGGGGAGCTGTTTTTT. This sequence encodes CASSLSVTLNTGELFF.

The V call is TRBV28, the J call TRBJ1-3; D remains ambiguous. CDR1 and CDR2 (germline): MDHEN, SYDVKM. The CDR3 runs 15 residues. The V gene lost 3 bases and the J gene lost 4 bases, with 13 bases spanning the gap. The CDR3 DNA follows: TGTGCCAGCAGTTTTTCTGCGGTTGGGGGAAACACCATATATTTT. As protein: CASSFSAVGGNTIYF.

V is TRBV6-5 and J is TRBJ1-2; unclear D gene. The CDR3 totals 15 residues. Germline-derived CDR1 and CDR2 are MNHEY and SVGAGI. V lost 6 bases and J lost 2, with 16 bases in between. The CDR3 protein is CASSQIREINYGYTF. CDR3 nucleotides: TGTGCCAGCAGCCAGATCCGGGAGATAAACTATGGCTACACCTTC.